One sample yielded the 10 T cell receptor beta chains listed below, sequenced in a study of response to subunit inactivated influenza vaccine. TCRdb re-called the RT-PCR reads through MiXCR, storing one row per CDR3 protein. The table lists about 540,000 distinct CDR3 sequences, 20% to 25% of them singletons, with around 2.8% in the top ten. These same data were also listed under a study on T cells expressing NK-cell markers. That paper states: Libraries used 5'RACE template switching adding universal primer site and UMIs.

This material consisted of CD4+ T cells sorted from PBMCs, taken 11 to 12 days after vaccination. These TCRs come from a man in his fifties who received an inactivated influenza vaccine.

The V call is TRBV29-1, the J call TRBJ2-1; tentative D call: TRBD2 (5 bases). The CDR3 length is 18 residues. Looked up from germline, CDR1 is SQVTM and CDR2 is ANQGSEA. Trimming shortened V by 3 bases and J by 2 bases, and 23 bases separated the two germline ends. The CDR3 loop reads CSVEGHIGEGWAYNEQFF. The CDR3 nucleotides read TGCAGCGTTGAGGGTCATATAGGAGAGGGCTGGGCCTACAATGAGCAGTTCTTC.

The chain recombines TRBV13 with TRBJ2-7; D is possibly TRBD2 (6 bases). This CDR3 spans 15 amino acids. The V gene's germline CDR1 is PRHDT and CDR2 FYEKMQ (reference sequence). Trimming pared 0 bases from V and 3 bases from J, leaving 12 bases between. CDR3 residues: CASSLGAREYYEQYF. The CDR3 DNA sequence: TGTGCCAGCAGCTTAGGCGCGCGGGAATACTACGAGCAGTACTTC.

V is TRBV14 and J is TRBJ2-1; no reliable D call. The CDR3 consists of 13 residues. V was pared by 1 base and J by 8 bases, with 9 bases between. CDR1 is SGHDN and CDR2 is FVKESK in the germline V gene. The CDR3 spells CASSQGFRDEQFF. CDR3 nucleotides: TGTGCCAGCAGCCAAGGTTTCCGGGATGAGCAGTTCTTC.

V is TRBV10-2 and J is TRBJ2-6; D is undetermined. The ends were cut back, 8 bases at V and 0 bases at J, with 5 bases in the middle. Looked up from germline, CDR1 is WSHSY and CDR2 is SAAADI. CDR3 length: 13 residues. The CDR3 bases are TGCGCCAGCGCTCACTCTGGGGCCAACGTCCTGACTTTC. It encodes CASAHSGANVLTF.

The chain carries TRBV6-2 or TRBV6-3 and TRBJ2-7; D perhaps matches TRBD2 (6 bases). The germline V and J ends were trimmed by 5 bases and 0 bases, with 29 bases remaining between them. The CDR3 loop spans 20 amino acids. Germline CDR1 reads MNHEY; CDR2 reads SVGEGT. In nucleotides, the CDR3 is TGTGCCAGCAGTACCGGAACAACGGGGGTCACGTTCATCGCCTCCTACGAGCAGTACTTC. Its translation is CASSTGTTGVTFIASYEQYF.

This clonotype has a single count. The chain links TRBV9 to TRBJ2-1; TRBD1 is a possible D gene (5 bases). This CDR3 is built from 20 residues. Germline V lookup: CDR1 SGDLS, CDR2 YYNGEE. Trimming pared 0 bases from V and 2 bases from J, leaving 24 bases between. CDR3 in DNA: TGTGCCAGCAGCGTAGACGCGGATTGGGGCAGCCGTGGACCCTACAATGAGCAGTTCTTC. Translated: CASSVDADWGSRGPYNEQFF.

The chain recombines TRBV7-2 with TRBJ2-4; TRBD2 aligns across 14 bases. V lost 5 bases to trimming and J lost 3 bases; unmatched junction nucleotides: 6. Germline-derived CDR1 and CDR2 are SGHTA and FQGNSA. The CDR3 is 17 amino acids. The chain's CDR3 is CASSPGTSGGGKNIQYF. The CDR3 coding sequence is TGTGCCAGCAGCCCCGGGACTAGCGGGGGAGGCAAAAACATTCAGTACTTC.

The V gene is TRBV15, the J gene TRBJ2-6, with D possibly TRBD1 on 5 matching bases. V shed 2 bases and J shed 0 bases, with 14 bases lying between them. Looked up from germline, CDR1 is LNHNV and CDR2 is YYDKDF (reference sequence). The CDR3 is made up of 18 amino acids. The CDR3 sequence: CATSRQGGVYSGANVLTF. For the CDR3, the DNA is TGTGCCACCAGCAGACAGGGCGGAGTCTACTCTGGGGCCAACGTCCTGACTTTC.

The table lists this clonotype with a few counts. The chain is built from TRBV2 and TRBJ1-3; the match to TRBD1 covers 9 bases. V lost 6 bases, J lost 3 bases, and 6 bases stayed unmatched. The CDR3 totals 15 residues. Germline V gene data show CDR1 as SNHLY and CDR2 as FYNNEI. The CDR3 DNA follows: TGTGCCAGCAGACTCGACAGGGGGAATGGAAACACCATATATTTT. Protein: CASRLDRGNGNTIYF.

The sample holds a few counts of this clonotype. Written as DNA, the CDR3 is TGCAGCGTTGAAGAAAAGGGTGGCGCTTTCTTT. Protein: CSVEEKGGAFF. The genes are TRBV29-1 and TRBJ1-1; D gene ambiguous. The germline gives CDR1 SQVTM, CDR2 ANQGSEA. The CDR3 extends over 11 amino acids. Trimming removed 0 bases at V and 11 bases at J, with 10 bases between. Looking up the rest from reference TRBV29-1 and TRBJ1-1 gives the full variable domain: SAVISQKPSRDICQRGTSLTIQCQVDSQVTMMFWYRQQPGQSLTLIATANQGSEATYESGFVIDKFPISRPNLTFSTLTVSNMSPEDSSIYLCSVEEKGGAFFGQGTRLTVV.